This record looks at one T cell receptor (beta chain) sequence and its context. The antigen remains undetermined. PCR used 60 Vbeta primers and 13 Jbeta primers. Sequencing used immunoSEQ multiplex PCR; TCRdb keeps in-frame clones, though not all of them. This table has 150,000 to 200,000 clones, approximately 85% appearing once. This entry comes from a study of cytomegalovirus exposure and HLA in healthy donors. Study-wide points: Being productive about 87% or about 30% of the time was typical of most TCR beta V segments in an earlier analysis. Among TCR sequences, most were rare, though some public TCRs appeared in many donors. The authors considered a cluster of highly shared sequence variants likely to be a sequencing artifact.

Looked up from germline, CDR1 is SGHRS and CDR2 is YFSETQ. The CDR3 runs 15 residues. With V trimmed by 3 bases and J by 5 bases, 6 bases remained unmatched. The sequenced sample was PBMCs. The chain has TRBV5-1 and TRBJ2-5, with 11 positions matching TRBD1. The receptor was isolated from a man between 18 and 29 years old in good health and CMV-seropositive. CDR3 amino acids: CASSYGTGGSETQYF. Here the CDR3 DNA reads TGCGCCAGCAGCTACGGGACAGGGGGATCGGAGACCCAGTACTTC.